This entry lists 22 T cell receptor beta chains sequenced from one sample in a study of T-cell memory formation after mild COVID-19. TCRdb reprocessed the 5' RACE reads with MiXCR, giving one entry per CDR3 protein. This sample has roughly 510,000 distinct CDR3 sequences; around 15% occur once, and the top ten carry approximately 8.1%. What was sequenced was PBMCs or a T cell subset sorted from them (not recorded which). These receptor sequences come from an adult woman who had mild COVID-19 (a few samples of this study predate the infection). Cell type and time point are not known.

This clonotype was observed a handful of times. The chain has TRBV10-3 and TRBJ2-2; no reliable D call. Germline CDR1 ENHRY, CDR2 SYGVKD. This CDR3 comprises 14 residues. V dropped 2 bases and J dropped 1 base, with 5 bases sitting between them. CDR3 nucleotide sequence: TGTGCCATCAGTGAGCTAATGAACACCGGGGAGCTGTTTTTT. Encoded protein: CAISELMNTGELFF.

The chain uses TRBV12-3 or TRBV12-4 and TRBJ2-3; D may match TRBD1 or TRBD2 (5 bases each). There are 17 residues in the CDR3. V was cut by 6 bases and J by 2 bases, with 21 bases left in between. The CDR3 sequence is CASSLRDPYHYTDTQYF. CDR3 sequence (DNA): TGTGCCAGCAGCCTCCGGGACCCCTACCACTACACAGATACGCAGTATTTT.

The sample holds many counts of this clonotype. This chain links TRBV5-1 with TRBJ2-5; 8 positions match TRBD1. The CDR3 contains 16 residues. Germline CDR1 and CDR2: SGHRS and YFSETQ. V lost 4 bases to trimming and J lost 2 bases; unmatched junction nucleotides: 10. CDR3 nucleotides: TGCGCCAGCAGCCTTGCCCCGGGACAGGCGCAAGAGACCCAGTACTTC. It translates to CASSLAPGQAQETQYF.

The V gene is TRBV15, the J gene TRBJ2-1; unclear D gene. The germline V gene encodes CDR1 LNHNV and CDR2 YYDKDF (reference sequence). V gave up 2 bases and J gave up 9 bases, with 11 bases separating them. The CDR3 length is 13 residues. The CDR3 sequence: CATSRQVGVEQFF. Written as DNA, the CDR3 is TGTGCCACCAGCAGACAAGTTGGCGTTGAGCAGTTCTTC. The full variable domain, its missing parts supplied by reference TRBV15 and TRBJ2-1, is DAMVIQNPRYQVTQFGKPVTLSCSQTLNHNVMYWYQQKSSQAPKLLFHYYDKDFNNEADTPDNFQSRRPNTSFCFLDIRSPGLGDTAMYLCATSRQVGVEQFFGPGTRLTVL.

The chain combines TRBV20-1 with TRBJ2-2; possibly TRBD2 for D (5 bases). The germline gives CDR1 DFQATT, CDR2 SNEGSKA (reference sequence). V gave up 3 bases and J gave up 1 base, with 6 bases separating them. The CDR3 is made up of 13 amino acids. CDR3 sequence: CSASRENTGELFF. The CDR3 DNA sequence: TGCAGTGCTAGTCGGGAGAACACCGGGGAGCTGTTTTTT.

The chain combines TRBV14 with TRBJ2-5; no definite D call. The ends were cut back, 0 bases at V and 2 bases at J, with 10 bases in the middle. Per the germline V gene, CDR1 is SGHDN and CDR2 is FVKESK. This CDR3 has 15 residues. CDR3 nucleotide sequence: TGTGCCAGCAGCCAAGAAGAGGTCTGGCAAGAGACCCAGTACTTC. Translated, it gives CASSQEEVWQETQYF.

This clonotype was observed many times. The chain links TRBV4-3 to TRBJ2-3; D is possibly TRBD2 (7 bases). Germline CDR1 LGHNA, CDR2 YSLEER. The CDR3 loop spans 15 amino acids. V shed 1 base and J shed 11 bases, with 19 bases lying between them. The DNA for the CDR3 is TGCGCCAGCAGCCAAGCGGGCACAAGCGGGACAAAGCAGTATTTT. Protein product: CASSQAGTSGTKQYF.

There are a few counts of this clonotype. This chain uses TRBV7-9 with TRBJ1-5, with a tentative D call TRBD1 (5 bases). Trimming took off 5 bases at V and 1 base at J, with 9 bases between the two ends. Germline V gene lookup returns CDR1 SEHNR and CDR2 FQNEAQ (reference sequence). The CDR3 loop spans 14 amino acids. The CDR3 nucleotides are TGTGCCAGCAGCACGGGACGGAGCAATCAGCCCCAGCATTTT. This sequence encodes CASSTGRSNQPQHF.

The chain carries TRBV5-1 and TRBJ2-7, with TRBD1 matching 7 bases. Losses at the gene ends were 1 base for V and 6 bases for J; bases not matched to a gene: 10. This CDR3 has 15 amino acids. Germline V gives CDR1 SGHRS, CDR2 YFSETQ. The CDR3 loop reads CASSLSPTGPREQYF. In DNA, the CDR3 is TGCGCCAGCAGCTTGTCCCCGACAGGGCCACGCGAGCAGTACTTC.

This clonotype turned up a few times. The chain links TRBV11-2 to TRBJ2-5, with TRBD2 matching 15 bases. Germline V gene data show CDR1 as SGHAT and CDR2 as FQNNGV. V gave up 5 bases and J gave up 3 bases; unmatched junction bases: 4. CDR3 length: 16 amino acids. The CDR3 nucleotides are TGTGCCAGCAGCCCCAGGACTAGCGGGGGGGAAGAGACCCAGTACTTC. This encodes CASSPRTSGGEETQYF.

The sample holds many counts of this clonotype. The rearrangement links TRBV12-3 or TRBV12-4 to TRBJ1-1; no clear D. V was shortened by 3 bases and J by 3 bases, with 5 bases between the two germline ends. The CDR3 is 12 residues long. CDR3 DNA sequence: TGTGCCAGCAGTTTTGGGGACACTGAAGCTTTCTTT. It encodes CASSFGDTEAFF.

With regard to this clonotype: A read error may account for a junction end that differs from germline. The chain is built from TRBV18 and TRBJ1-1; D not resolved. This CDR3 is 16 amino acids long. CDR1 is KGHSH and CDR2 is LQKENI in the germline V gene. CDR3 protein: CASSPGLTGLKTEAFF. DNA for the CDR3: TGTGCCAGCTCACCAGGTCTCACGGGCTTGAAAACTGAAGCTTTCTTT.

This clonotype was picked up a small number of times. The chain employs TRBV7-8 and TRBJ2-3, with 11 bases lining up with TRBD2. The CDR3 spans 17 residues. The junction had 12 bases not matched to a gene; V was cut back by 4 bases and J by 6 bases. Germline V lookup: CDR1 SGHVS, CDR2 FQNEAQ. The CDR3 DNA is TGTGCCAGCAGCTCCAAACTAGCGGGAGCATCGGCCGATACGCAGTATTTT. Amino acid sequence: CASSSKLAGASADTQYF.

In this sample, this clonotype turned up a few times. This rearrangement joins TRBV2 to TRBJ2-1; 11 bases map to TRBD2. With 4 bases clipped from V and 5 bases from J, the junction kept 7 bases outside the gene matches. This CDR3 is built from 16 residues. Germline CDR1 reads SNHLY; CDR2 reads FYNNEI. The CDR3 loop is CASSGSGGADDNEQFF. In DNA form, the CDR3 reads TGTGCCAGCAGTGGTAGCGGGGGGGCGGATGACAATGAGCAGTTCTTC.

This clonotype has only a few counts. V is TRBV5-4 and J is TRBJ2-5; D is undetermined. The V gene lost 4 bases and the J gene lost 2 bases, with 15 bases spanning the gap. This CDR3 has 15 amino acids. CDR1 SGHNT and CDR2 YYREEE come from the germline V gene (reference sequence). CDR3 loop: CASSLSGLTQETQYF. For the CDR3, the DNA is TGTGCCAGCAGCCTGTCTGGTCTGACACAAGAGACCCAGTACTTC.

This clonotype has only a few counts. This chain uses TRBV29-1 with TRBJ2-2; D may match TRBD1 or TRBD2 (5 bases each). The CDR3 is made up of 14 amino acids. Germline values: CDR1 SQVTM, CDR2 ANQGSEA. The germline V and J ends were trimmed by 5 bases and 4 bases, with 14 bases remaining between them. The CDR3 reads CSVLFVGTTGELFF. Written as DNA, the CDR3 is TGCAGCGTTCTGTTTGTGGGGACCACCGGGGAGCTGTTTTTT.

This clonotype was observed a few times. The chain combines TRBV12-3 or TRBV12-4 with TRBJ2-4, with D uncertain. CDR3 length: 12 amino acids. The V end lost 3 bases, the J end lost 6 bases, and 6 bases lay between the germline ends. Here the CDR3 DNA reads TGTGCCAGCAGTTTCGGGCGAAACATTCAGTACTTC. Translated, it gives CASSFGRNIQYF.

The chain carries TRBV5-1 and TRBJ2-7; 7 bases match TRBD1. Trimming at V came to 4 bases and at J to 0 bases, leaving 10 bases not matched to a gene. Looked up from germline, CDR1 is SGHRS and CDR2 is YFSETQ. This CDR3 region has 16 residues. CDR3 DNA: TGCGCCAGCAGCACCCAGGGACAGTCGAACTCCTACGAGCAGTACTTC. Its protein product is CASSTQGQSNSYEQYF. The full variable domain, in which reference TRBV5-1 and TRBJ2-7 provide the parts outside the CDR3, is KAGVTQTPRYLIKTRGQQVTLSCSPISGHRSVSWYQQTPGQGLQFLFEYFSETQRNKGNFPGRFSGRQFSNSRSEMNVSTLELGDSALYLCASSTQGQSNSYEQYFGPGTRLTVT.

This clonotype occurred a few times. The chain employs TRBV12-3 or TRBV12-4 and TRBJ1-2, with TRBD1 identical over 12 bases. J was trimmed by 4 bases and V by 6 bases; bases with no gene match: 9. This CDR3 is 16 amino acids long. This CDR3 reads CASSQTGTGGVYGYTF. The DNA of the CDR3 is TGTGCCAGCAGCCAGACCGGGACAGGGGGCGTCTATGGCTACACCTTC.

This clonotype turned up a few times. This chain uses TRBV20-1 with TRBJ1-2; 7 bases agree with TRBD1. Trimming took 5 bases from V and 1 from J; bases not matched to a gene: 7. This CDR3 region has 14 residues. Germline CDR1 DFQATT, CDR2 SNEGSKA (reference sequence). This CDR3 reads CSAPDRINNYGYTF. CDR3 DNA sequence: TGCAGTGCTCCGGACAGGATCAATAACTATGGCTACACCTTC.

This CDR3 is CASSPAGVSTDTQYF. The CDR3, as DNA: TGTGCCAGCAGCCCGGCGGGGGTTAGCACAGATACGCAGTATTTT. This chain connects TRBV7-3 to TRBJ2-3, with 7 positions matching TRBD2. Germline V CDR1 and CDR2: SGHTA, FQGTGA. The CDR3 length is 15 residues. Trimming removed 5 bases from V and 0 bases from J; junction bases left unmatched: 5.

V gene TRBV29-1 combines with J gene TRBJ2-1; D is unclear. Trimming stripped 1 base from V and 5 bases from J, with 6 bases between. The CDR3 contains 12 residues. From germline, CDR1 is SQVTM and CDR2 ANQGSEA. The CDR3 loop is CSVEVSDNEQFF. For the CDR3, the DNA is TGCAGCGTTGAAGTCTCAGACAATGAGCAGTTCTTC.